This note documents a single T cell receptor beta chain sequence. Its antigen is unknown. The junction had 10 bases not matched to a gene; V was cut back by 6 bases and J by 8 bases. Germline assignment: CDR1 SGHKS and CDR2 YYEKEE (reference sequence). CDR3 length: 14 residues. Prepared libraries of TCR beta cDNA carried unique molecular identifiers. TCRdb passed the PCR reads through MiXCR, listing each CDR3 protein once. Of about 430,000 distinct CDR3 sequences detected, less than 40% appear once; the ten largest clones hold approximately 7.6%. This specimen belongs to a study of post-analysis software for immune sequencing data. Across the study: The courses of disease that were included comprised relapsing-remitting, secondary progressive and progressive-relapsing multiple sclerosis. The study's findings and limits: Patients used about 5 TRBV segments, including TRBV5-6, TRBV5-1 and TRBV20-1, more often than controls.

Material: blood. The chain joins TRBV5-5 to TRBJ2-1, with 8 bases aligning to TRBD1. The TCR originated in a girl aged 2-10 years with multiple sclerosis. DNA of the CDR3: TGTGCCAGCACTCTGGACAGGGCGGGCGATGAGCAGTTCTTC. This gives the protein CASTLDRAGDEQFF. The entire variable domain, with the rest obtained from reference TRBV5-5 and TRBJ2-1, is as follows: DAGVTQSPTHLIKTRGQQVTLRCSPISGHKSVSWYQQVLGQGPQFIFQYYEKEERGRGNFPDRFSARQFPNYSSELNVNALLLGDSALYLCASTLDRAGDEQFFGPGTRLTVL.